A single sample is the source of the 5 T cell receptor beta chains below, sequenced in a study of blood T cell repertoires in COVID-19. The repertoire was sequenced with immunoSEQ multiplex PCR; TCRdb's copy has only in-frame clones and lacks some. The table includes 230,000 or so clones, approximately 88% detected once. Sequenced input: PBMCs or T cells enriched from blood (not recorded which). These TCRs come from a woman between 35 and 50 years old with acute COVID-19.

V is TRBV3-1 (or the pseudogene TRBV3-2) and J is TRBJ2-2; D uncertain. V dropped 4 bases and J dropped 6 bases, with 9 bases sitting between them. This CDR3 spans 13 amino acids. CDR1 LGHDT and CDR2 YNNKEL come from the germline V gene (reference sequence). CDR3 DNA: TGTGCCAGCAGCCCGTTAACTTCCGGGGAGCTGTTTTTT. It encodes CASSPLTSGELFF.

The CDR3 is CASSLTESYEQYF. The CDR3 nucleotides read TGTGCCAGCAGTTTAACAGAATCCTACGAGCAGTACTTC. The rearrangement links TRBV12-3 or TRBV12-4 to TRBJ2-7, with no clear D. This CDR3 is 13 amino acids long. V was trimmed by 2 bases and J by 1 base, leaving 6 bases between them.

The J gene is TRBJ1-3, the V gene TRBV5-4, with D maybe TRBD1 (6 bases). V was clipped by 7 bases and J by 1 base, with 18 bases between them. From germline, CDR1 is SGHNT and CDR2 YYREEE (reference sequence). The CDR3 spans 16 residues. The CDR3, as DNA: TGTGCCAGCCAACGGGCAGGGGAAGGTTCTGGAAACACCATATATTTT. It yields the protein CASQRAGEGSGNTIYF.

The gene calls are TRBV7-8 and TRBJ1-2, with TRBD1 identical over 7 bases. V shed 8 bases and J 4 bases; nucleotides not matched to a gene: 13. The CDR3 is made up of 15 amino acids. From germline, CDR1 is SGHVS and CDR2 FQNEAQ. CDR3 in DNA: TGTGCCAGCCAACCGGGACAGTTGCCCCTCTATGGCTACACCTTC. It codes for CASQPGQLPLYGYTF.

This clone has just one count. V usage is TRBV4-1 and J usage is TRBJ1-1, with D perhaps matching TRBD1 (5 bases). This CDR3 is built from 16 residues. Germline loops: CDR1 MGHRA, CDR2 YSYEKL. V was trimmed by 7 bases and J by 6 bases, leaving 24 bases between them. The CDR3 DNA is TGCGCCAGCAACCCAGGCCTTGCGGGGGGACGCGCTGAAGCTTTCTTT. Protein product: CASNPGLAGGRAEAFF.